A selection of T cell receptor beta chains follows, all from one sample in a study of CD8 T cells in ankylosing spondylitis. MiXCR, applied by TCRdb to the 5' RACE reads, yields one record per CDR3 protein. Among 150,000 to 200,000 distinct CDR3 sequences listed, roughly 13% were seen once. Sequenced input: blood, either unsorted or a sorted T cell fraction (not recorded which). Source of these receptors: a male donor with ankylosing spondylitis or in good health (not recorded which). The CDR3 runs from the conserved cysteine through the conserved F or W. Fields, in order: clone size, J gene, D gene, CDR3 length, V gene, CDR3 DNA, CDR3 protein. D genes are given only for firm matches. Clone size, where shown, is once, few, many, or a class for clones that have expanded.

>few|TRBJ2-1|NA|16|TRBV5-6
TGTGCCAGCAGCTTGCGGGTCCAGGTCTTCTACAATGAGCAGTTCTTC
CASSLRVQVFYNEQFF
>NA|TRBJ1-2|NA|15|TRBV14
TGTGCCAGCAGCCCATTACAGAGTCCGTTTTATGGCTACACCTTC
CASSPLQSPFYGYTF
>few|TRBJ2-7|NA|14|TRBV4-1
TGCGCCAGCAGCCAAGGGCGGCAGGGCTACGAGCAGTACTTC
CASSQGRQGYEQYF
>few|TRBJ2-7|NA|15|TRBV6-5
TGTGCCAGCAGTTACGGGCAGGGGACGACCTACGAGCAGTACTTC
CASSYGQGTTYEQYF
>few|TRBJ1-1|NA|15|TRBV5-1
TGCGCCAGCAGCTTGGAGGGCACCTCGAACACTGAAGCTTTCTTT
CASSLEGTSNTEAFF
>NA|TRBJ2-3|NA|12|TRBV12-3/TRBV12-4
TGTGCCAGTGCTGAGGGGCCGGATACGCAGTATTTT
CASAEGPDTQYF
>NA|TRBJ2-3|NA|14|TRBV6-4
TGTGCCAGCAGTACCTCTAGCGGCACAGATACGCAGTATTTT
CASSTSSGTDTQYF
>NA|TRBJ2-7|TRBD2|16|TRBV4-2
TGTGCCAGCAGCCAAGAGGGGACTAGCGTCACCTACGAGCAGTACTTC
CASSQEGTSVTYEQYF
>NA|TRBJ2-1|NA|15|TRBV2
TGTGCCAGCAGTGTCGGTAGAATCTCCTACAATGAGCAGTTCTTC
CASSVGRISYNEQFF
>NA|TRBJ2-2|NA|13|TRBV20-1
TGCAGTGCGACTCAGGGAAACACCGGGGAGCTGTTTTTT
CSATQGNTGELFF
>few|TRBJ2-7|NA|14|TRBV27
TGTGCCAGCAGTTTATCGAGCGGAGCCTACGAGCAGTACTTC
CASSLSSGAYEQYF
>few|TRBJ2-3|NA|14|TRBV12-3/TRBV12-4
TGTGCCAGCAGATCTCCCGCGGCCCAGAATACGCAGTATTTT
CASRSPAAQNTQYF
>NA|TRBJ1-5|NA|17|TRBV27
TGTGCCAGCAGTTTATACGGGGGTTTGAGGCGTGATCAGCCCCAGCATTTT
CASSLYGGLRRDQPQHF
>few|TRBJ2-2|NA|16|TRBV27
TGTGCCAGCAGTTTATTCAGGGCGAGGGTAATCGGGGAGCTGTTTTTT
CASSLFRARVIGELFF
>NA|TRBJ1-1|TRBD1|13|TRBV5-6
TGTGCCAGCGTTGGAGACAGGGGGACTGAAGCTTTCTTT
CASVGDRGTEAFF
>many|TRBJ2-7|TRBD1|12|TRBV10-2
TGCGCCAGCAGTTTACAGGGGAGCGAGCAGTACTTC
CASSLQGSEQYF